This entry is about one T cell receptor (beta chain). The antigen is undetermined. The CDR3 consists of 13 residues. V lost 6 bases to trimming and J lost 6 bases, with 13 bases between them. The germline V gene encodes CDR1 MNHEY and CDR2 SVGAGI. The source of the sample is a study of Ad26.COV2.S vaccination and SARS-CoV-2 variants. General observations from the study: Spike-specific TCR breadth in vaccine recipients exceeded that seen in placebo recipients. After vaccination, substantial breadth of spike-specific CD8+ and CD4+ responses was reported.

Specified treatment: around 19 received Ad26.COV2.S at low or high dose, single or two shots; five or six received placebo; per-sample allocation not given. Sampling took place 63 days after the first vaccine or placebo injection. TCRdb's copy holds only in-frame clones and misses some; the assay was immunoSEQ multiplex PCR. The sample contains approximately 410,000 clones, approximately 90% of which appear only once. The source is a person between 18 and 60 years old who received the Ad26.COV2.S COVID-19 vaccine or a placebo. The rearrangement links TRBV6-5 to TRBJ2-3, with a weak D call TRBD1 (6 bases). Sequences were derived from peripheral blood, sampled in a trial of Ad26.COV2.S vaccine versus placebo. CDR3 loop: CASSWTADDTQYF. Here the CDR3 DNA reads TGTGCCAGCAGCTGGACAGCGGACGATACGCAGTATTTT.